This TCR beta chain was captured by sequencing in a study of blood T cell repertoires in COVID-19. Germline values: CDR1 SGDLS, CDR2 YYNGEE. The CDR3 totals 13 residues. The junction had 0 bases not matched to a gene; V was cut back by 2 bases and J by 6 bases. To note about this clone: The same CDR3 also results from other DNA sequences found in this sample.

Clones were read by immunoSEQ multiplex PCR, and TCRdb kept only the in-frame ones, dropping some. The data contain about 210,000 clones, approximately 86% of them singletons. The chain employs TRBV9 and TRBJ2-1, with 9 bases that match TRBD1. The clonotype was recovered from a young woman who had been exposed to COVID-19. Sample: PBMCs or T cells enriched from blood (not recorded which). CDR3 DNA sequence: TGTGCCAGCAGCGTGGGACAGGGCAATGAGCAGTTCTTC. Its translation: CASSVGQGNEQFF.